The 19 T cell receptor beta chains below were found in one sample sequenced in a study of long-term antiretroviral therapy in people with HIV. Survey-level immunoSEQ v3.0 assays were run. Assay: immunoSEQ multiplex PCR; the TCRdb copy retains only in-frame clones and omits some. The table lists about 25,000 clones, 65% to 90% of them singletons. The sequencing here drew on unsorted PBMCs, taken 1.2 years after starting antiretroviral therapy. The receptor source for this set is a man aged 45-60 years with HIV.

This clone was seen once. The chain combines TRBV7-9 with TRBJ2-2; D is unresolved. This CDR3 is built from 13 residues. Germline assignment: CDR1 SEHNR and CDR2 FQNEAQ (reference sequence). V lost 1 base, J lost 5 bases, and 5 bases lay in between. Written as DNA, the CDR3 is TGTGCCAGCAGCTTAGTCCAAACCGGGGAGCTGTTTTTT. This codes for CASSLVQTGELFF.

In this sample, this clone turned up once. The V call is TRBV6-1, the J call TRBJ2-2, with a weak D call TRBD2 (6 bases). The CDR3 sequence is 13 residues long. V lost 5 bases, J lost 6 bases, and 10 bases lay in between. Germline V lookup: CDR1 MNHNS, CDR2 SASEGT. CDR3 DNA: TGTGCCAGCAGTCTCTGGGGGGCCGGGGAGCTGTTTTTT. This codes for CASSLWGAGELFF.

The V gene is TRBV28, the J gene TRBJ2-7; D may be TRBD1 (6 bases). The CDR3 consists of 14 residues. Trimming took off 7 bases at V and 2 bases at J, with 15 bases between the two ends. Germline V gene sequence: CDR1 MDHEN, CDR2 SYDVKM. DNA of the CDR3: TGTGCCAGCACCTTGACAGGTGGCACCTACGAGCAGTACTTC. Encoded protein: CASTLTGGTYEQYF. The whole variable domain, remainder taken from reference TRBV28 and TRBJ2-7, is DVKVTQSSRYLVKRTGEKVFLECVQDMDHENMFWYRQDPGLGLRLIYFSYDVKMKEKGDIPEGYSVSREKKERFSLILESASTNQTSMYLCASTLTGGTYEQYFGPGTRLTVT.

This clone has only a few counts. DNA of the CDR3: TGCAGCGTTGCCCCCGGAGGGGATTATGGCTACACCTTC. This encodes CSVAPGGDYGYTF. The chain has TRBV29-1 and TRBJ1-2, with D perhaps matching TRBD1 (5 bases). Trimming left V 4 bases short and J 5 bases short, with 14 bases between. CDR3 size: 13 residues. CDR1 is SQVTM, CDR2 ANQGSEA, per germline.

The chain has TRBV14 and TRBJ1-1, with 8 bases identical to TRBD1. The germline gives CDR1 SGHDN, CDR2 FVKESK. The J segment lost 1 base and the V segment lost 4 bases, leaving 5 bases of the junction unmatched. The CDR3 runs to 15 residues. DNA of the CDR3: TGTGCCAGCAGCCCTCCCGGGACAGGGAACACTGAAGCTTTCTTT. Residues: CASSPPGTGNTEAFF.

This rearrangement joins TRBV7-2 to TRBJ1-6, with unresolved D. CDR1 SGHTA and CDR2 FQGNSA come from the germline V gene. The CDR3 covers 13 residues. V shed 5 bases and J shed 7 bases, with 9 bases lying between them. CDR3 sequence: CASSPLVNSPLHF. The CDR3 nucleotides read TGTGCCAGCAGCCCCCTCGTGAATTCACCCCTCCACTTT.

This clone was observed a handful of times. This chain joins TRBV7-8 and TRBJ2-1; 11 bases line up with TRBD2. CDR1 SGHVS and CDR2 FQNEAQ come from the germline V gene. This CDR3 region has 14 residues. V was pared by 10 bases and J by 7 bases, with 9 bases of the junction left unmatched. This chain's CDR3 is CAIARTSGRNEQFF. CDR3 DNA: TGTGCCATCGCCCGGACTAGCGGGCGAAATGAGCAGTTCTTC. The whole variable domain, filled in from reference TRBV7-8 and TRBJ2-1, reads GAGVSQSPRYKVAKRGQDVALRCDPISGHVSLFWYQQALGQGPEFLTYFQNEAQLDKSGLPSDRFFAERPEGSVSTLKIQRTQQEDSAVYLCAIARTSGRNEQFFGPGTRLTVL.

The chain carries TRBV7-2 and TRBJ2-7; tentative D call: TRBD1 (5 bases). Trimming stripped 3 bases from V and 11 bases from J, with 17 bases between. The CDR3 extends over 13 amino acids. Germline V gene lookup returns CDR1 SGHTA and CDR2 FQGNSA. The CDR3 here is CASSLDIDRTEYF. The CDR3 nucleotides read TGTGCCAGCAGCTTGGATATTGACAGAACGGAGTACTTC.

This sequence joins TRBV13 and TRBJ2-7; tentative D call: TRBD2 (5 bases). Germline V gene sequence: CDR1 PRHDT, CDR2 FYEKMQ (reference sequence). V was trimmed by 0 bases and J by 0 bases, leaving 6 bases between them. This CDR3 contains 14 residues. In DNA form, the CDR3 reads TGTGCCAGCAGCTTAGGGGGGAGCTCCTACGAGCAGTACTTC. Translating gives CASSLGGSSYEQYF.

The CDR3 spells CATSRDHPRALSSYEQYF. CDR3 nucleotides: TGTGCCACCAGCAGAGATCATCCTCGGGCCCTGAGCTCCTACGAGCAGTACTTC. This chain joins TRBV15 and TRBJ2-7; D unresolved. Germline-derived CDR1 and CDR2 are LNHNV and YYDKDF (reference sequence). V gave up 0 bases and J gave up 0 bases, with 18 bases separating them. CDR3 length equals 18 residues. Drawing the rest from reference TRBV15 and TRBJ2-7, the complete variable domain is DAMVIQNPRYQVTQFGKPVTLSCSQTLNHNVMYWYQQKSSQAPKLLFHYYDKDFNNEADTPDNFQSRRPNTSFCFLDIRSPGLGDTAMYLCATSRDHPRALSSYEQYFGPGTRLTVT.

This clone was detected only a few times. The chain uses TRBV5-1 and TRBJ2-2, with D possibly being TRBD1 or TRBD2 (5 bases each). The germline V gene has CDR1 SGHRS and CDR2 YFSETQ. V lost 0 bases and J lost 8, with 23 bases in between. CDR3 length equals 18 residues. CDR3 bases: TGCGCCAGCAGCTTGGCCGGTAGCCGGGGCACCGCAAGGGGGGAGCTGTTTTTT. It translates to CASSLAGSRGTARGELFF.

In DNA, the CDR3 is TGTGCCAGCAGCTTAGGTCCTAGGCGCTCCTACAATGAGCAGTTCTTC. As protein: CASSLGPRRSYNEQFF. V usage is TRBV7-2 and J usage is TRBJ2-1; no definite D call. Deletions cut 1 base from V and 0 bases from J, with 10 bases between. This CDR3 region has 16 residues. Germline V gene lookup returns CDR1 SGHTA and CDR2 FQGNSA.

The chain carries TRBV30 and TRBJ1-6; 9 nucleotides align to TRBD1. Trimming cost V 7 bases and J 12 bases; bases outside gene matches: 19. The CDR3 has 16 residues. Looked up from germline, CDR1 is GTSNPN and CDR2 is SVGIG (reference sequence). CDR3 residues: CASGSIVATGGLPLHF. CDR3 nucleotides: TGTGCCTCTGGAAGTATTGTAGCGACAGGGGGTCTACCCCTCCACTTT.

This clone was observed a few times. The chain couples TRBV7-9 to TRBJ1-5, with 10 bases that match TRBD1. V lost 7 bases, J lost 0 bases, and 15 bases stayed unmatched. Per the germline V gene, CDR1 is SEHNR and CDR2 is FQNEAQ (reference sequence). CDR3 length: 19 amino acids. The CDR3: CASIPLDRGRVYSNQPQHF. CDR3 nucleotide sequence: TGTGCCAGCATCCCTCTAGACAGGGGGCGGGTTTATAGCAATCAGCCCCAGCATTTT. The variable domain in full, completed from reference TRBV7-9 and TRBJ1-5, reads DTGVSQNPRHKITKRGQNVTFRCDPISEHNRLYWYRQTLGQGPEFLTYFQNEAQLEKSRLLSDRFSAERPKGSFSTLEIQRTEQGDSAMYLCASIPLDRGRVYSNQPQHFGDGTRLSIL.

The V call is TRBV7-3, the J call TRBJ2-1; D is undetermined. CDR3 size: 15 residues. Germline CDR1 is SGHTA and CDR2 is FQGTGA. The V end lost 2 bases, the J end lost 0 bases, and 8 bases lay between the germline ends. In nucleotides, the CDR3 is TGTGCCAGCAGCTTAGAGTCGAGCTCCTACAATGAGCAGTTCTTC. As protein: CASSLESSSYNEQFF.

This chain uses TRBV18 with TRBJ1-4; D is unclear. The CDR3 contains 14 residues. Trimming took off 3 bases at V and 7 bases at J, with 12 bases between the two ends. Germline assignment: CDR1 KGHSH and CDR2 LQKENI. CDR3 protein: CASSPALRPEKLFF. CDR3 bases: TGTGCCAGCTCACCGGCCCTGCGGCCTGAAAAACTGTTTTTT.

This sequence joins TRBV19 and TRBJ1-3, with TRBD1 matching 10 bases. This CDR3 contains 19 residues. The ends lost 1 base at V and 9 bases at J; junction bases unmatched: 18. Per germline, CDR1 LNHDA and CDR2 SQIVND (reference sequence). The CDR3 spells CASSIGEAVLDRGETTIYF. DNA of the CDR3: TGTGCCAGTAGTATAGGGGAGGCCGTACTGGACAGGGGGGAGACCACCATATATTTT.

The V call is TRBV28, the J call TRBJ1-1; D is possibly TRBD1 (5 bases). Between the trimmed V and J ends, which lost 6 bases and 11 bases, there was a span of 13 bases. The CDR3 covers 11 residues. Per the germline V gene, CDR1 is MDHEN and CDR2 is SYDVKM. CDR3 sequence reads: CASRVGRMAFF. The CDR3 DNA reads TGTGCCAGCAGGGTGGGGCGTATGGCTTTCTTT.

This chain's CDR3 is CATSRSGDRVGTEAFF. CDR3 in DNA: TGTGCCACCAGCAGATCCGGAGACAGGGTGGGCACTGAAGCTTTCTTT. This chain links TRBV15 with TRBJ1-1, with 7 positions matching TRBD1. The ends lost 2 bases at V and 4 bases at J; junction bases unmatched: 10. This CDR3 is built from 16 residues. Germline CDR1 LNHNV, CDR2 YYDKDF (reference sequence).